These 10 T cell receptor beta chains were all obtained from the same sample, sequenced in a study of blood T cell repertoires in COVID-19. TCRdb's table, derived via immunoSEQ multiplex PCR, lists solely in-frame clones and lacks some. The table lists about 69,000 clones, approximately 80% of them singletons. Sequenced material: peripheral blood. Every receptor here comes from a man between 50 and 59 years old with COVID-19, enrolled during active disease.

J is TRBJ1-2 and V is TRBV5-1; D gene unclear. V was shortened by 0 bases and J by 4 bases, with 10 bases between the two germline ends. From germline, CDR1 is SGHRS and CDR2 YFSETQ. This CDR3 has 14 amino acids. Here the CDR3 reads CASSLVGGSYGYTF. CDR3 in DNA: TGCGCCAGCAGCTTGGTGGGAGGGAGCTATGGCTACACCTTC.

The chain employs TRBV12-2 and TRBJ2-7; the D call TRBD2 from the table was never checked on the DNA. TRBV12-2 is classified as a pseudogene. The CDR3 has 13 residues. CDR3 sequence reads: CASRSRSSYEQYF. CDR3 in DNA: TGTGCAAGTCGCTCCCGGAGCTCCTACGAGCAGTACTTC.

This clone was recorded once. The gene calls are TRBV5-1 and TRBJ2-3; D may be TRBD1 (6 bases). Germline V gene lookup returns CDR1 SGHRS and CDR2 YFSETQ. CDR3 length equals 17 residues. V lost 0 bases to trimming and J lost 4 bases, with 18 bases between them. Here the CDR3 DNA reads TGCGCCAGCAGCTTGGATCTTGGCAGGGGCTTTCCAGATACGCAGTATTTT. Translating it yields CASSLDLGRGFPDTQYF.

Here the CDR3 reads CASRTTGQNEQFF. For the CDR3, the DNA is TGTGCCAGCAGAACCACCGGACAGAATGAGCAGTTCTTC. The rearrangement uses TRBV12-3 or TRBV12-4 and TRBJ2-1, with a weak D call TRBD1 (6 bases). Trimming removed 6 bases at V and 7 bases at J, with 13 bases between. This CDR3 region has 13 residues.

The chain has TRBV6-1 and TRBJ2-3; TRBD2 matches 9 bases. V lost 0 bases and J lost 3; bases outside the gene matches: 7. CDR3 length equals 17 residues. Germline assignment: CDR1 MNHNS and CDR2 SASEGT. For the CDR3, the DNA is TGTGCCAGCAGTGAAGCTACGGCGGGGGGGTCGACAGATACGCAGTATTTT. Translation: CASSEATAGGSTDTQYF.

V gene TRBV6-2 or TRBV6-3 combines with J gene TRBJ1-4; TRBD1 matches at 8 bases. Germline loops: CDR1 MNHEY, CDR2 SVGEGT. V lost 5 bases and J lost 2; bases outside the gene matches: 4. The CDR3 runs to 15 residues. CDR3 sequence reads: CASSDRQGTNEKLFF. The CDR3 region has the DNA TGTGCCAGCAGTGACCGACAGGGGACTAATGAAAAACTGTTTTTT.

The chain employs TRBV5-1 and TRBJ1-1, with D unresolved. CDR3 length equals 14 residues. V was clipped by 0 bases and J by 2 bases, with 8 bases between them. Germline V lookup: CDR1 SGHRS, CDR2 YFSETQ. CDR3 DNA sequence: TGCGCCAGCAGCTTGGAGGCAGGAAACACTGAAGCTTTCTTT. Translating it yields CASSLEAGNTEAFF.

The rearrangement links TRBV7-9 to TRBJ2-5, with 7 bases that match TRBD2. The CDR3 covers 14 residues. V shed 5 bases, J shed 7 bases, and the junction held 10 bases outside the gene matches. Germline loops: CDR1 SEHNR, CDR2 FQNEAQ (reference sequence). CDR3 amino acids: CASSPSGGSGTQYF. The CDR3 DNA is TGTGCCAGCAGCCCCTCGGGAGGCTCAGGGACCCAGTACTTC.

In nucleotides, the CDR3 is TGTGCCAGCAGTTTATCAGCAGGGGCCTATGGCTACACCTTC. Translation: CASSLSAGAYGYTF. J is TRBJ1-2 and V is TRBV6-2 or TRBV6-3; weak D call: TRBD1 (6 bases). V was pared by 4 bases and J by 4 bases, with 13 bases between. The CDR3 extends over 14 amino acids. Per germline, CDR1 MNHEY and CDR2 SVGEGT.

The chain employs TRBV18 and TRBJ1-4; the D is unclear. Trimming removed 4 bases from V and 12 bases from J, with 12 bases in between. Germline CDR1 and CDR2: KGHSH and LQKENI. The CDR3 has 12 residues. The CDR3 DNA sequence: TGTGCCAGCTCACTGTCGCAGGAGGAACTGTTTTTT. As protein: CASSLSQEELFF.